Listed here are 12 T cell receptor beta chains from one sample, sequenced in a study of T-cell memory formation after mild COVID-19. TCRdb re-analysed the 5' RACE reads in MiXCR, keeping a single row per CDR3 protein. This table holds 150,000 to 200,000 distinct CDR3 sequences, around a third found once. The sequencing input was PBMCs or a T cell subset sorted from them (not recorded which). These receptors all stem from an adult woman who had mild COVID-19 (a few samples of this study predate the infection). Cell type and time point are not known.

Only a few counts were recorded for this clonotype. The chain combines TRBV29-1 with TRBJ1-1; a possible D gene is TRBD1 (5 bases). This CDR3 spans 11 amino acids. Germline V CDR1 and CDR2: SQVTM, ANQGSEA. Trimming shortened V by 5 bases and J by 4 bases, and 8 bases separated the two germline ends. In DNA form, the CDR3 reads TGCAGCGTTCAGGGTGGCACTGAAGCTTTCTTT. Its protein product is CSVQGGTEAFF.

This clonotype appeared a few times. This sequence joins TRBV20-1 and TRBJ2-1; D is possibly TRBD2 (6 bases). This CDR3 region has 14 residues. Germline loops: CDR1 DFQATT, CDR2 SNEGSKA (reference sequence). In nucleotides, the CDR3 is TGCAGCGCGGGAAGTCTGAGCTCCTACAATGAGCAGTTCTTC. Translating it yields CSAGSLSSYNEQFF.

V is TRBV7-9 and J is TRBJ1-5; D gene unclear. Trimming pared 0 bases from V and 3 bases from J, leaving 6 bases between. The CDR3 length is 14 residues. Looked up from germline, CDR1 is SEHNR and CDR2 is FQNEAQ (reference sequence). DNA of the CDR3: TGTGCCAGCAGCTTAGCAGAGGTCAATCAGCCCCAGCATTTT. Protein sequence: CASSLAEVNQPQHF.

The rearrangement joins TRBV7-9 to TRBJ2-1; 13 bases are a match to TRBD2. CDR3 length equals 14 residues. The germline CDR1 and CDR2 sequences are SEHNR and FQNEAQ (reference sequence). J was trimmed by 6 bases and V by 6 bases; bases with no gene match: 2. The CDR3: CASRGTSGANEQFF. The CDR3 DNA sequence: TGTGCCAGCAGGGGGACTAGCGGGGCCAATGAGCAGTTCTTC. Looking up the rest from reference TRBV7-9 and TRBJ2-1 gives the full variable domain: DTGVSQNPRHKITKRGQNVTFRCDPISEHNRLYWYRQTLGQGPEFLTYFQNEAQLEKSRLLSDRFSAERPKGSFSTLEIQRTEQGDSAMYLCASRGTSGANEQFFGPGTRLTVL.

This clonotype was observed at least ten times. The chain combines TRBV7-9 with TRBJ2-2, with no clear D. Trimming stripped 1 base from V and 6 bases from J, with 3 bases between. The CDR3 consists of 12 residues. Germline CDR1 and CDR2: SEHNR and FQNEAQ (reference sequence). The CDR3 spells CASSLGAGELFF. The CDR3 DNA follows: TGTGCCAGCAGCTTAGGGGCCGGGGAGCTGTTTTTT. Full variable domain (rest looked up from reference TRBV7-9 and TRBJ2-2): DTGVSQNPRHKITKRGQNVTFRCDPISEHNRLYWYRQTLGQGPEFLTYFQNEAQLEKSRLLSDRFSAERPKGSFSTLEIQRTEQGDSAMYLCASSLGAGELFFGEGSRLTVL.

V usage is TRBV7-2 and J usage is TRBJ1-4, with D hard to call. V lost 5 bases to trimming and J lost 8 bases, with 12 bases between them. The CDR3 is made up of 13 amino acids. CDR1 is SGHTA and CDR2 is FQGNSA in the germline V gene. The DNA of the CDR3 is TGTGCCAGCAGCGACTATGTTAAGGAAAAACTGTTTTTT. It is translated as CASSDYVKEKLFF. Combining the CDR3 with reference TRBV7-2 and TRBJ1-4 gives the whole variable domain GAGVSQSPSNKVTEKGKDVELRCDPISGHTALYWYRQSLGQGLEFLIYFQGNSAPDKSGLPSDRFSAERTGGSVSTLTIQRTQQEDSAVYLCASSDYVKEKLFFGSGTQLSVL.

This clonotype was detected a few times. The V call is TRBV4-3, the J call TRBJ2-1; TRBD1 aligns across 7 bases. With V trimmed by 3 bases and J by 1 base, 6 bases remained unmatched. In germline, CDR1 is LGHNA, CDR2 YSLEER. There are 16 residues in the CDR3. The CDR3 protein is CASSQDRYGSYNEQFF. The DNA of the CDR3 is TGCGCCAGCAGCCAGGACAGGTATGGGTCCTACAATGAGCAGTTCTTC.

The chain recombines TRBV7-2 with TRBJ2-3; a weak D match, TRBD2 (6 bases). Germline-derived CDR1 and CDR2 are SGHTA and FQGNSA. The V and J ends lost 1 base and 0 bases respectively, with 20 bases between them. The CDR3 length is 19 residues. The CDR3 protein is CASSLGTGGPSPSTDTQYF. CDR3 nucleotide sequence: TGTGCCAGCAGCTTAGGAACCGGAGGGCCTTCCCCCAGCACAGATACGCAGTATTTT.

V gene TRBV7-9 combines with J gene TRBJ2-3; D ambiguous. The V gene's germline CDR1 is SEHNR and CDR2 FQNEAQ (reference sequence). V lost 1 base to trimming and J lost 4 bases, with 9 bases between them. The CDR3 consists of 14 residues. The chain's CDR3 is CASSLGSSADTQYF. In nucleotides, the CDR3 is TGTGCCAGCAGCTTAGGGAGCTCGGCAGATACGCAGTATTTT.

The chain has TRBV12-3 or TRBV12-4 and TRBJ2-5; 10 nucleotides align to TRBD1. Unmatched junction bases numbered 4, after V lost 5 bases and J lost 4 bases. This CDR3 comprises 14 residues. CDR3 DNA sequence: TGTGCCAGCAGTCGGACAGGGGGTAGAGAGACCCAGTACTTC. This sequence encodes CASSRTGGRETQYF.

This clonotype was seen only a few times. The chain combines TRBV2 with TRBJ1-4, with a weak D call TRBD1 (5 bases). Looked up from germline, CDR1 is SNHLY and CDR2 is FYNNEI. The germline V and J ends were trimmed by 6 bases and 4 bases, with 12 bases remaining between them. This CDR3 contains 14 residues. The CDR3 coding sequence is TGTGCCAGCAGCGGGGACGGGTTTAATGAAAAACTGTTTTTT. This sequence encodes CASSGDGFNEKLFF.

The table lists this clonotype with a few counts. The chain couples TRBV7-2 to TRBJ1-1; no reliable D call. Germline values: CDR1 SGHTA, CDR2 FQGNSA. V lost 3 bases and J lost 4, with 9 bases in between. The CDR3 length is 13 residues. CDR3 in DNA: TGTGCCAGCAGCTTTAAAGTTGCCACTGAAGCTTTCTTT. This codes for CASSFKVATEAFF.